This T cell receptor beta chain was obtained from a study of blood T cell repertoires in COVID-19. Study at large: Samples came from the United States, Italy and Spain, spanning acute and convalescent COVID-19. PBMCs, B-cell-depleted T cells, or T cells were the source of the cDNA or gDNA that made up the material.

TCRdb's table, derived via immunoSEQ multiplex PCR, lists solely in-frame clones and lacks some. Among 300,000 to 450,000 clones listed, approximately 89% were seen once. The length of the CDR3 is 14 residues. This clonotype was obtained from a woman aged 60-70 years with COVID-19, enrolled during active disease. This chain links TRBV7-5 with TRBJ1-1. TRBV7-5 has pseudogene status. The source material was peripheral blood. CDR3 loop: CARSVKEMNTEAFF. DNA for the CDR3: TGTGCCAGAAGCGTTAAAGAGATGAACACTGAAGCTTTCTTT.